The 7 T cell receptor beta chains reported below all come from one sample, sequenced in a study of cytomegalovirus exposure and HLA in healthy donors. A multiplex PCR was run with 60 Vbeta primers and 13 Jbeta primers. Only in-frame clones appear in the TCRdb table, and some are missing; sequencing was by immunoSEQ multiplex PCR. Found here are around 140,000 clones; the top ten clones hold under 2.5%. The sample taken for sequencing was PBMCs. The receptors come from a woman between 18 and 30 years old in good health and CMV-seronegative.

The CDR3 nucleotides read TGTGCCAGCAAGATACAGGGTTCACGTGAAAAACTGTTTTTT. It codes for CASKIQGSREKLFF. The rearrangement links TRBV6-5 to TRBJ1-4; TRBD1 might be the D (6 bases). Germline-derived CDR1 and CDR2 are MNHEY and SVGAGI. The length of the CDR3 is 14 residues. V was clipped by 7 bases and J by 7 bases, with 16 bases between them.

The chain employs TRBV29-1 and TRBJ1-1, with D unresolved. Germline CDR1 SQVTM, CDR2 ANQGSEA. The CDR3 is 11 residues long. Trimming took off 5 bases at V and 3 bases at J, with 7 bases between the two ends. CDR3 bases: TGCAGCGTTCGAGGATACACTGAAGCTTTCTTT. As protein: CSVRGYTEAFF.

Here the CDR3 reads CASSLPGGSEQFF. CDR3 DNA: TGCGCCAGCAGCTTGCCCGGGGGTAGTGAGCAGTTCTTC. This chain joins TRBV5-1 and TRBJ2-1, with D perhaps matching TRBD2 (6 bases). From germline, CDR1 is SGHRS and CDR2 YFSETQ. CDR3 length equals 13 residues. Trimming left V 1 base short and J 9 bases short, with 11 bases between.

The J gene is TRBJ1-4, the V gene TRBV6-4; no reliable D call. Germline V gives CDR1 MRHNA, CDR2 SNTAGT. This CDR3 comprises 9 residues. The ends were cut back, 8 bases at V and 10 bases at J, with 5 bases in the middle. This CDR3 reads CASAGKLFF. The CDR3 coding sequence is TGTGCCAGCGCGGGAAAACTGTTTTTT.

This chain connects TRBV5-1 to TRBJ1-1, with a weak D call TRBD1 (5 bases). The CDR3 covers 15 residues. Germline V gene data show CDR1 as SGHRS and CDR2 as YFSETQ. With 0 bases removed from V and 3 bases from J, the gap between germline ends came to 12 bases. CDR3 protein: CASSLGGEWDTEAFF. The CDR3 DNA reads as TGCGCCAGCAGCTTGGGGGGGGAATGGGACACTGAAGCTTTCTTT.

This rearrangement joins TRBV11-2 to TRBJ2-3; the D gene is possibly TRBD1 (5 bases). There are 12 residues in the CDR3. Germline values: CDR1 SGHAT, CDR2 FQNNGV. Trimming took off 5 bases at V and 4 bases at J, with 7 bases between the two ends. CDR3 bases: TGTGCCAGCAGCAGGGGTGCAGATACGCAGTATTTT. Encoded protein: CASSRGADTQYF.

V gene TRBV7-8 combines with J gene TRBJ2-1; D may be TRBD2 (5 bases). CDR3 size: 15 residues. Looked up from germline, CDR1 is SGHVS and CDR2 is FQNEAQ. V gave up 5 bases and J gave up 0 bases, with 11 bases separating them. CDR3 residues: CASSLDYPSYNEQFF. The CDR3 nucleotides are TGTGCCAGCAGCCTCGACTACCCCTCCTACAATGAGCAGTTCTTC.